This entry is about one T cell receptor beta chain. This sample is part of a study of OX40 agonist ivuxolimab in advanced cancers. Profiled with immunoSEQ multiplex PCR; TCRdb holds only in-frame clones, not every one. Of 45,000 to 75,000 clones listed, 82% are singletons. V was trimmed by 2 bases and J by 2 bases, leaving 6 bases between them. The length of the CDR3 is 13 residues. Germline CDR1 reads SGHTA; CDR2 reads FQGTGA. This specimen consisted of CD4+ or CD8+ T cells sorted from blood, obtained in a trial of the OX40 agonist ivuxolimab. The origin of this receptor is an adult with an advanced solid tumor such as melanoma, head and neck, liver or kidney cancer. This chain links TRBV7-3 with TRBJ1-1; D is undetermined. The CDR3 DNA reads as TGTGCCAGCAGCTTAGCTAGAAACACTGAAGCTTTCTTT. Amino acids: CASSLARNTEAFF. Full variable domain (remainder filled in from reference TRBV7-3 and TRBJ1-1): GAGVSQTPSNKVTEKGKYVELRCDPISGHTALYWYRQSLGQGPEFLIYFQGTGAADDSGLPNDRFFAVRPEGSVSTLKIQRTERGDSAVYLCASSLARNTEAFFGQGTRLTVV.